The next 25 T cell receptor beta chains were all read from a single sample in a study of regulatory T cells in long-lasting Graves disease. Time point described: newly diagnosed GD, antithyroid drugs for less than 3 months. The TCR library was made from RNA that had been extracted from PBMCs in TRIzol. Library construction for TCR beta used iRepertoire HTBI primers and Arm-PCR of CDR3 regions. TCRdb re-analysed the multiplex PCR reads in MiXCR, keeping a single row per CDR3 protein. This table holds around 360,000 distinct CDR3 sequences, 16% found once. The sample also formed part of further work on T cells in Graves' hyperthyroidism and ophthalmopathy.

Sequenced here: peripheral blood mononuclear cells (PBMCs), sampled at new diagnosis, from a patient treated with antithyroid drugs. These receptors all stem from a woman aged 18-29 years with Graves disease.

This clonotype was seen repeatedly, ten times or more. J is TRBJ1-1 and V is TRBV28; D call uncertain. Trimming removed 5 bases at V and 8 bases at J, with 15 bases between. Germline CDR1 is MDHEN and CDR2 is SYDVKM. CDR3 size: 13 residues. The CDR3 here is CASSPRGTSEAFF. The CDR3 coding sequence is TGTGCCAGCAGTCCCCGCGGCACGTCCGAAGCTTTCTTT.

This clonotype has a count of ten or more. The chain combines TRBV5-1 with TRBJ2-3, with TRBD2 matching 10 bases. Germline values: CDR1 SGHRS, CDR2 YFSETQ. J gave up 0 bases and V 1 base, and 5 bases lay outside the gene matches. The CDR3 spans 17 residues. CDR3 sequence reads: CASSLFSGGLSTDTQYF. The CDR3 DNA reads TGCGCCAGCAGCTTGTTTAGCGGGGGGCTTAGCACAGATACGCAGTATTTT.

On this clonotype itself: A much larger clone sits a single nucleotide away, making a read error possible. The V call is TRBV7-2, the J call TRBJ2-1; D is unresolved. The better agreement between TRBJ2-5 and the DNA end casts doubt on the J call. From germline, CDR1 is SGHTA and CDR2 FQGNSA. The CDR3 sequence is 16 residues long. CDR3 loop: CASSLSVPARGETQYF. As DNA, the CDR3 is TGTGCCAGCAGCTTAAGTGTCCCAGCACGAGGAGAGACCCAGTACTTC.

The rearrangement joins TRBV18 to TRBJ2-1, with TRBD2 matching 10 bases. Germline V gene sequence: CDR1 KGHSH, CDR2 LQKENI. The CDR3 has 16 residues. The J segment lost 4 bases and the V segment lost 2 bases, leaving 5 bases of the junction unmatched. CDR3 loop: CASSPISGGPYNEQFF. CDR3 DNA: TGTGCCAGCTCACCAATTAGCGGGGGGCCGTACAATGAGCAGTTCTTC.

This clonotype showed up many times. A single base separates this from a much larger clone, so it may be a read error. The gene calls are TRBV28 and TRBJ1-1; D is perhaps TRBD1 (5 bases). Germline assignment: CDR1 MDHEN and CDR2 SYDVKM. V gave up 6 bases and J gave up 5 bases, with 10 bases separating them. The CDR3 has 12 amino acids. CDR3 sequence: CASRWGRTEAFF. DNA for the CDR3: TGTGCCAGCAGGTGGGGGAGGACTGAAGCTTTCTTT.

This clonotype was counted only a few times. The rearrangement links TRBV7-9 to TRBJ1-1, with TRBD1 identical over 7 bases. J lost 6 bases, V lost 5 bases, and 6 bases had no gene match. CDR3 length equals 13 residues. Germline values: CDR1 SEHNR, CDR2 FQNEAQ (reference sequence). The CDR3 is CASSINRGAEAFF. The DNA of the CDR3 is TGTGCCAGCAGCATTAACAGGGGAGCTGAAGCTTTCTTT.

Many counts were recorded for this clonotype. The chain has TRBV4-2 and TRBJ1-2; D might be TRBD1 (5 bases). V lost 6 bases, J lost 4 bases, and 18 bases lay in between. CDR3 length: 15 amino acids. The germline V gene encodes CDR1 LGHNA and CDR2 YNFKEQ. The CDR3 region is CASRPSGTNSYGYTF. In nucleotides, the CDR3 is TGTGCCAGCAGGCCTTCAGGGACCAACTCCTATGGCTACACCTTC.

A note on this clonotype: Being one base from a much bigger clone, this may be a read error. The chain combines TRBV11-2 with TRBJ1-4, with 9 positions matching TRBD1. This CDR3 has 18 residues. CDR1 is SGHAT and CDR2 is FQNNGV in the germline V gene. In DNA form, the CDR3 reads TGTGCCATCAGCCCTCACCTGGGGGGACAGGGAAGTAATGAAAAACTGTTTTTT. Its protein product is CAISPHLGGQGSNEKLFF.

This clonotype was counted between two and nine times. The chain recombines TRBV4-1 with TRBJ2-7; D call uncertain. CDR3 length equals 15 residues. CDR1 and CDR2 (germline): MGHRA, YSYEKL. Trimming took off 4 bases at V and 6 bases at J, with 19 bases between the two ends. CDR3 in DNA: TGCGCCAGCAGCCCTCTCAGCCCCGCAAGGTCCGAGCAGTACTTC. It specifies CASSPLSPARSEQYF.

About this clonotype: A much bigger clone sits one base away, suggesting this may be a read error. J is TRBJ2-1 and V is TRBV12-3 or TRBV12-4; D perhaps matches TRBD2 (7 bases). This CDR3 comprises 15 residues. Between the trimmed V and J ends, which lost 6 bases and 10 bases, there was a span of 22 bases. Here the CDR3 reads CASRRGGQPGREQFF. The CDR3 nucleotides read TGTGCCAGCAGAAGGGGGGGACAACCGGGGAGGGAGCAGTTCTTC.

CDR3 sequence: CATSPQGRLNTEAFF. The DNA of the CDR3 is TGTGCCACCAGCCCCCAGGGACGGCTGAACACTGAAGCTTTCTTT. J is TRBJ1-1 and V is TRBV15, with D perhaps TRBD1 (5 bases). The length of the CDR3 is 15 residues. V lost 5 bases, J lost 0 bases, and 13 bases lay in between. The germline gives CDR1 LNHNV, CDR2 YYDKDF (reference sequence).

In regard to this clonotype: One end of the junction does not line up with germline, which may come from a read error. CDR3 loop: CASSQDSNYSYTF. The CDR3 DNA follows: TGTGCCAGCAGCCAGGACAGTAACTATAGCTACACCTTC. This chain connects TRBV7-6 to TRBJ1-2; TRBD1 is a possible D gene (6 bases). Germline-derived CDR1 and CDR2 are SGHVS and FNYEAQ. The length of the CDR3 is 13 residues.

This sequence joins TRBV5-1 and TRBJ2-2; 7 nucleotides align to TRBD2. Unmatched junction bases numbered 4, after V lost 4 bases and J lost 1 base. CDR3 length: 15 amino acids. Germline CDR1 reads SGHRS; CDR2 reads YFSETQ. This CDR3 reads CASSHTSENTGELFF. The DNA for the CDR3 is TGCGCCAGCAGCCACACTAGCGAGAACACCGGGGAGCTGTTTTTT.

The table lists this clonotype with many counts. The V call is TRBV6-1, the J call TRBJ2-2; TRBD1 is a possible D gene (5 bases). Germline loops: CDR1 MNHNS, CDR2 SASEGT. The CDR3 has 17 residues. Trimming removed 6 bases from V and 1 base from J, with 18 bases in between. The CDR3 region is CASRPLGAGMNTGELFF. Written as DNA, the CDR3 is TGTGCCAGCAGACCCCTTGGGGCAGGGATGAACACCGGGGAGCTGTTTTTT.

This clonotype was counted ten times or more. The chain links TRBV20-1 to TRBJ2-7, with 7 bases lining up with TRBD1. The CDR3 is 16 amino acids. J lost 3 bases, V lost 5 bases, and 16 bases had no gene match. The germline gives CDR1 DFQATT, CDR2 SNEGSKA (reference sequence). For the CDR3, the DNA is TGCAGTGCTGGGCGTCAGGGGGTCCTCATGCGCTACGAGCAGTACTTC. It codes for CSAGRQGVLMRYEQYF.

This clonotype was counted only a few times. The V gene is TRBV14, the J gene TRBJ2-1; 7 nucleotides line up with TRBD2. With V trimmed by 0 bases and J by 0 bases, 11 bases remained unmatched. In germline, CDR1 is SGHDN, CDR2 FVKESK. The CDR3 runs 19 residues. Written as DNA, the CDR3 is TGTGCCAGCAGCCAAGATTGGGGGGACGGGAGGCCCTCCTACAATGAGCAGTTCTTC. This codes for CASSQDWGDGRPSYNEQFF.

This clonotype came up many times. The gene calls are TRBV4-2 and TRBJ2-2, with D unclear. Trimming pared 0 bases from V and 6 bases from J, leaving 5 bases between. The length of the CDR3 is 13 residues. Germline loops: CDR1 LGHNA, CDR2 YNFKEQ. The CDR3 nucleotides are TGTGCCAGCAGCCAAGATTCCCCCGGGGAGCTGTTTTTT. Its protein is CASSQDSPGELFF.

This clonotype was counted ten times or more. The rearrangement links TRBV28 to TRBJ2-1; weak D call: TRBD1 (5 bases). Trimming took 3 bases from V and 10 from J, leaving 19 bases between them. Germline CDR1 and CDR2: MDHEN and SYDVKM. The CDR3 has 15 residues. The CDR3 loop is CASSFSGFMVREQFF. In nucleotides, the CDR3 is TGTGCCAGCAGTTTCTCAGGGTTTATGGTTCGGGAGCAGTTCTTC.

V usage is TRBV5-1 and J usage is TRBJ1-5, with D possibly TRBD1 on 6 matching bases. Trimming pared 0 bases from V and 3 bases from J, leaving 13 bases between. This CDR3 contains 16 residues. From germline, CDR1 is SGHRS and CDR2 YFSETQ. CDR3 in DNA: TGCGCCAGCAGCTTGGAGGGGCAGGGGATCAATCAGCCCCAGCATTTT. It yields the protein CASSLEGQGINQPQHF. Complete variable domain (other parts from reference TRBV5-1 and TRBJ1-5): KAGVTQTPRYLIKTRGQQVTLSCSPISGHRSVSWYQQTPGQGLQFLFEYFSETQRNKGNFPGRFSGRQFSNSRSEMNVSTLELGDSALYLCASSLEGQGINQPQHFGDGTRLSIL.

This clonotype was seen at least ten times. The CDR3 spells CASSSSGGIYNEQFF. CDR3 sequence (DNA): TGTGCCAGCAGCAGCTCAGGGGGCATCTACAATGAGCAGTTCTTC. This sequence joins TRBV11-2 and TRBJ2-1, with TRBD1 identical over 8 bases. The ends lost 5 bases at V and 3 bases at J; junction bases unmatched: 6. CDR1 is SGHAT, CDR2 FQNNGV, per germline. This CDR3 spans 15 amino acids. Using reference TRBV11-2 and TRBJ2-1 for the parts outside the CDR3, the full variable domain is EAGVAQSPRYKIIEKRQSVAFWCNPISGHATLYWYQQILGQGPKLLIQFQNNGVVDDSQLPKDRFSAERLKGVDSTLKIQPAKLEDSAVYLCASSSSGGIYNEQFFGPGTRLTVL.

This clonotype was detected a few times. The rearrangement uses TRBV29-1 and TRBJ2-3; D might be TRBD2 (7 bases). This CDR3 is built from 15 residues. Germline CDR1 and CDR2: SQVTM and ANQGSEA. Trimming left V 6 bases short and J 1 base short, with 17 bases between. CDR3 sequence (DNA): TGCAGCGTGGCTGGGGGGGCGCTGGGCACAGATACGCAGTATTTT. Residues: CSVAGGALGTDTQYF.

A few counts support this clonotype. J is TRBJ2-5 and V is TRBV5-1, with 8 bases lining up with TRBD1. Per germline, CDR1 SGHRS and CDR2 YFSETQ. This CDR3 comprises 16 residues. The trim removed 4 bases at V and 4 bases at J, leaving 12 bases unmatched. The DNA for the CDR3 is TGCGCCAGCAGCGAGAAAAGGGGCAGGGGGCGAGAGACCCAGTACTTC. Amino acid sequence: CASSEKRGRGRETQYF. Complete variable domain (other parts from reference TRBV5-1 and TRBJ2-5): KAGVTQTPRYLIKTRGQQVTLSCSPISGHRSVSWYQQTPGQGLQFLFEYFSETQRNKGNFPGRFSGRQFSNSRSEMNVSTLELGDSALYLCASSEKRGRGRETQYFGPGTRLLVL.

Here the CDR3 DNA reads TGTGCCAGTAGTAAAAACCCGAACTATGGCTACACCTTC. Its protein is CASSKNPNYGYTF. This chain links TRBV19 with TRBJ1-2; D is undetermined. Trimming pared 4 bases from V and 2 bases from J, leaving 8 bases between. CDR3 length equals 13 residues. CDR1 is LNHDA and CDR2 is SQIVND in the germline V gene (reference sequence).

J is TRBJ1-2 and V is TRBV30, with TRBD1 identical over 11 bases. The CDR3 has 14 amino acids. The trim removed 0 bases at V and 7 bases at J, leaving 4 bases unmatched. Germline CDR1 GTSNPN, CDR2 SVGIG (reference sequence). The CDR3 spells CAWSVRDRGFGYTF. As DNA, the CDR3 is TGTGCCTGGAGTGTACGGGACAGGGGGTTTGGCTACACCTTC.

The V gene is TRBV10-3, the J gene TRBJ1-2; D not resolved. Germline lookup yields CDR1 ENHRY and CDR2 SYGVKD. The CDR3 runs 12 residues. Between the trimmed V and J ends, which lost 6 bases and 7 bases, there was a span of 12 bases. CDR3 DNA: TGTGCCATCAGGGATAGACTGGGTGGCTACACCTTC. Residues: CAIRDRLGGYTF.